This T cell receptor beta chain originates from a study of cytomegalovirus exposure and HLA in healthy donors (dated by TCRdb to 2017 to 2019). Notes on the research overall: According to a later analysis, one platform produced both the 120 validation repertoires and the roughly 650 repertoires of the first cohort. The study aimed to test whether signatures of past pathogen exposure could be identified by cataloging public T cell receptors. Besides the first cohort of more than 650 subjects, a separate validation cohort made up of roughly 130 different subjects was used. The study combined high-throughput TCR immunosequencing, statistical association of individual TCRs with disease status, and machine learning to predict cytomegalovirus infection status.

To note about this clone: Its antigen has not been determined. It has no much larger one-base neighbor in the sample; base qualities were not kept.

The CDR3 numbers 15 residues from cysteine through phenylalanine. Only the CDR3 part of the read is kept: 45 bases, read in frame from the first base. Germline trimming amounts to 2 bases on V and 1 base on J, with 7 as the count of junction bases outside the gene matches. Via the germline V gene (reference sequence), CDR1 is GTSNPN and CDR2 SVGIG. Beyond this particular receptor, the publication reports: In vitro tests confirmed that a few of the cytomegalovirus-associated TCR beta chains recognize cytomegalovirus antigens. Subsequent analysis determined that TCRs grouped into clusters in the first cohort also showed a tendency toward co-occurrence across the 120 or so validation repertoires, and approximately 94% of cluster scores exceeded 0. A later analysis lacked HLA typing for the validation cohort, so it scored co-occurrence in that cohort across all 110 or so repertoires. The classifier was reported to diagnose cytomegalovirus status with high specificity and sensitivity in both the original cohort and the validation cohort. Across donors, most TCR sequences were observed very rarely, whereas some public TCRs were present in many individuals. According to the authors, the approach could potentially be generalized to other disease states and immunological phenotypes. A total of 150 to 200 TCR beta chains were listed by the study as associated with cytomegalovirus.

Receptor amplification or capture employed the immunoSEQ multiplex PCR assay. For the original study's pipeline: To diagnose cytomegalovirus status from the catalog of TCR beta chain sequences, a statistical classification framework was built. Entries here come from immuneACCESS through TCRdb and include only in-frame sequences with V and J called. Some clones fail to appear in such tables; in the studies checked, an unresolved V gene covers under half of the shortfall, and the cause of the remainder is unknown. The DNA was the basis for D and trimming; V, J and clone size are from that table. This sample lists fewer than 200,000 clones; about 90% were detected once. About 2.9% of the sample is in the top ten clones. The donors belonged to the validation cohort of over a hundred subjects, which was separate from the roughly 700-subject first cohort.

This sequence was found in a woman aged 18-29 years in good health and CMV-seropositive. Sequenced sample: PBMCs. The chain is assembled from TRBV30 and TRBJ2-7, and 8 junctional nucleotides match TRBD1. Here the CDR3 is given as CAWSRLRTGSYEQYF. In nucleotides, the sequence is TGTGCCTGGAGTCGATTGAGGACAGGGTCCTACGAGCAGTACTTC.